These 12 T cell receptor beta chains originate from one sample sequenced in a study of blood T cell repertoires in COVID-19. Assay used: immunoSEQ multiplex PCR; TCRdb lists only in-frame clones, some missing. The sample lists about 220,000 clones, nearly 90% occurring once. Sequences were obtained from PBMCs or T cells enriched from blood (not recorded which). The receptors shown here come from a young man who had been exposed to COVID-19.

The chain has TRBV18 and TRBJ1-2; 7 nucleotides agree with TRBD1. The V and J ends lost 2 bases and 6 bases, in that order; junction bases with no gene match: 3. There are 13 residues in the CDR3. CDR1 and CDR2 from the germline V gene are KGHSH and LQKENI. Written as DNA, the CDR3 is TGTGCCAGCTCACCAGAACAGGGGAATGGCTACACCTTC. Translation gives CASSPEQGNGYTF.

The V call is TRBV3-1 (or the pseudogene TRBV3-2), the J call TRBJ1-2, with unresolved D. V was pared by 4 bases and J by 8 bases, with 14 bases between. Germline V gene sequence: CDR1 LGHDT, CDR2 YNNKEL (reference sequence). CDR3 length: 13 residues. CDR3 in DNA: TGTGCCAGCAGCCCGAACGGAGGGCGGGGCTACACCTTC. Translation: CASSPNGGRGYTF.

The chain couples TRBV7-2 to TRBJ2-5; 8 bases match TRBD2. The CDR3 runs 14 residues. Trimming removed 5 bases from V and 7 bases from J; junction bases left unmatched: 9. Germline V lookup: CDR1 SGHTA, CDR2 FQGNSA. CDR3 nucleotide sequence: TGTGCCAGCAGCCCGGCAGGGGCGGGAGGGACCCAGTACTTC. This gives the protein CASSPAGAGGTQYF. The full variable domain, its missing parts supplied by reference TRBV7-2 and TRBJ2-5, is GAGVSQSPSNKVTEKGKDVELRCDPISGHTALYWYRQSLGQGLEFLIYFQGNSAPDKSGLPSDRFSAERTGGSVSTLTIQRTQQEDSAVYLCASSPAGAGGTQYFGPGTRLLVL.

The V gene is TRBV4-3, the J gene TRBJ2-3; 7 nucleotides match TRBD2. Germline V gene lookup returns CDR1 LGHNA and CDR2 YSLEER. V gave up 5 bases and J gave up 5 bases; unmatched junction bases: 16. This CDR3 has 17 amino acids. The CDR3 is CASSLRLAHLSGDTQYF. The CDR3 DNA reads as TGCGCCAGCAGCTTAAGACTAGCCCACCTTTCGGGAGATACGCAGTATTTT.

The chain uses TRBV6-2 or TRBV6-3 and TRBJ2-5; 7 bases are a match to TRBD1. This CDR3 is 20 amino acids long. V lost 0 bases and J lost 5; bases outside the gene matches: 21. Germline values: CDR1 MNHEY, CDR2 SVGEGT. This CDR3 reads CASSYSAGTVDVLLRETQYF. CDR3 in DNA: TGTGCCAGCAGTTACTCGGCCGGGACAGTAGATGTATTGCTCAGGGAGACCCAGTACTTC.

This chain links TRBV2 with TRBJ2-7, with D unresolved. Germline values: CDR1 SNHLY, CDR2 FYNNEI. The length of the CDR3 is 11 residues. Between the trimmed V and J ends, which lost 7 bases and 2 bases, there was a span of 6 bases. The CDR3, as DNA: TGTGCCAGCACTATAACCTACGAGCAGTACTTC. The encoded protein is CASTITYEQYF.

This rearrangement joins TRBV30 to TRBJ2-7, with D maybe TRBD1 (5 bases). Germline-derived CDR1 and CDR2 are GTSNPN and SVGIG (reference sequence). V gave up 4 bases and J gave up 4 bases, with 8 bases separating them. The CDR3 sequence is 11 residues long. The CDR3 sequence: CAWTGPYEQYF. CDR3 coding DNA: TGTGCCTGGACAGGGCCTTACGAGCAGTACTTC.

The chain links TRBV6-5 to TRBJ1-2; D might be TRBD1 (6 bases). Germline V gene sequence: CDR1 MNHEY, CDR2 SVGAGI. The CDR3 is made up of 15 amino acids. Trimming stripped 0 bases from V and 4 bases from J, with 12 bases between. The CDR3 spells CASSYSYRETYGYTF. CDR3 DNA: TGTGCCAGCAGTTACTCTTACAGGGAAACCTATGGCTACACCTTC.

The CDR3 DNA is TGTGCCACCAGCAGACTGACAGAAGCCGAAGAGACCCAGTACTTC. This encodes CATSRLTEAEETQYF. The rearrangement links TRBV15 to TRBJ2-5, with D possibly being TRBD1 (5 bases). V dropped 2 bases and J dropped 3 bases, with 13 bases sitting between them. The CDR3 has 15 amino acids. Germline CDR1 reads LNHNV; CDR2 reads YYDKDF (reference sequence).

The chain recombines TRBV4-1 with TRBJ2-7; 9 bases map to TRBD1. CDR1 and CDR2 (germline): MGHRA, YSYEKL. The V segment lost 0 bases and the J segment 3 bases; nucleotides outside the gene matches: 6. The CDR3 totals 16 residues. This CDR3 is CASSQEQGAVVYEQYF. The DNA for the CDR3 is TGCGCCAGCAGCCAAGAACAGGGGGCGGTGGTCTACGAGCAGTACTTC.

The V and J genes are TRBV3-1 (or the pseudogene TRBV3-2) and TRBJ1-1; D is perhaps TRBD1 (5 bases). V was shortened by 5 bases and J by 1 base, with 23 bases between the two germline ends. This CDR3 comprises 18 residues. Per the germline V gene, CDR1 is LGHDT and CDR2 is YNNKEL (reference sequence). CDR3 protein: CASSSTAFQLTENTEAFF. The CDR3 DNA sequence: TGTGCCAGCAGCTCTACTGCCTTCCAGCTGACAGAGAACACTGAAGCTTTCTTT.

The rearrangement links TRBV13 to TRBJ1-1; TRBD1 might be the D (6 bases). This CDR3 is 15 amino acids long. The V gene lost 0 bases and the J gene lost 7 bases, with 15 bases spanning the gap. CDR1 PRHDT and CDR2 FYEKMQ come from the germline V gene (reference sequence). In DNA, the CDR3 is TGTGCCAGCAGCTTAGGCTCGACAGGTACCCGTGAAGCTTTCTTT. Its protein product is CASSLGSTGTREAFF.